Included here is one T cell receptor beta chain sequence, with context. Its target is unknown. Genes and germline come from the mouse. The read comes to an end 1 residue before the CDR3 does, leaving the germline J gene to fill in the end. Specified time point: mouse harvest day 14 after allogeneic transplant. Each mouse received 10^7 T-cell-depleted marrow cells plus 10^6 splenic CD5+ T cells by tail vein. This mouse GVHD model was MHC-mismatched B6 to BALB/c, profiled day 7 or 14. The CDR3 covers 15 residues. The V end was cut by 2 bases, the J end by 0 bases, with 10 bases between. The germline V gene has CDR1 NSHNY and CDR2 SYGAGN. TCRdb keeps only in-frame clones here, not all; method: immunoSEQ multiplex PCR. The sample lists over 7,000 clones; under 40% were seen once. This specimen belongs to a study of tissue T cells after allogeneic stem cell transplantation. The study's findings and limits: Anatomically similar tissues had similar TCR repertoires within each patient. The patient cohort was small and clinically heterogeneous, with limited sampling depth.

The sequenced material came from skin. The sequence came from a female BALB/c mouse given C57BL/6 T cells with graft-versus-host disease after an allogeneic hematopoietic cell transplant. The chain uses TRBV13-1 and TRBJ2-3; D unclear. The CDR3 is CASSERETSAETLYF. CDR3 DNA (partial): TGTGCCAGCAGTGAAAGGGAAACTAGTGCAGAAACGCTGTAT.